This is a list of T cell receptor beta chains from one sample in a study of T cells in Graves' hyperthyroidism and ophthalmopathy. TCRdb re-called the multiplex PCR reads with MiXCR, one entry per CDR3 protein. The table records some 650,000 distinct CDR3 sequences, approximately 16% of them present only once. Input material: blood. The receptors stem from a woman between 40 and 50 years old with Graves' ophthalmopathy. Both conserved end residues are trimmed from each CDR3.

V gene	J gene	CDR3 protein
TRBV3-1	TRBJ1-1	ASSPLGGSGAF
TRBV27	TRBJ2-5	ASSGTPASETQY
TRBV6-1	TRBJ2-7	ASSARTSGKPYEQY
TRBV12-3/TRBV12-4	TRBJ1-5	ASSFAGARNQPQH
TRBV3-1	TRBJ2-2	ASSQETLSPGELF
TRBV7-9	TRBJ1-1	ASSLELTQEAF
TRBV5-6	TRBJ2-2	ASSLAGLAGGPRTGELF
TRBV11-2	TRBJ2-5	ASSFLSGGGGETQY
TRBV2	TRBJ1-1	ASSPGTMNTEAF
TRBV7-9	TRBJ2-3	ASSLTRFGTDTQY
TRBV29-1	TRBJ1-1	SVGGGVTEAF
TRBV6-1	TRBJ1-1	ASSEASWQAF
TRBV6-1	TRBJ1-2	ASSERGYYGYT
TRBV3-1	TRBJ1-1	ASSQGGDTEAF
TRBV28	TRBJ1-1	ASRLQGRDEAF
TRBV20-1	TRBJ2-1	SAVRVSYNEQF
TRBV6-2/TRBV6-3	TRBJ1-5	AIRASNQPQH
TRBV11-2	TRBJ2-5	ASSFLYEETQY
TRBV6-5	TRBJ1-2	ASSFVAGGGFDYGYT
TRBV18	TRBJ2-1	ASSRELTYNEQF
TRBV5-1	TRBJ1-5	ASSLSYGNQPQH
TRBV18	TRBJ2-3	ASALGQTDTQC
TRBV15	TRBJ1-6	ATSRISTNSPLH
TRBV10-3	TRBJ2-5	AISAGQQETQY
TRBV20-1	TRBJ2-3	SAREQLTDTQY
TRBV18	TRBJ2-3	ASSLISGRSDTQY
TRBV28	TRBJ1-2	ASSLRWQPGYT
TRBV5-1	TRBJ2-2	ASSSSGSNTGELF
TRBV2	TRBJ1-1	ASSSQGAEAF
TRBV29-1	TRBJ1-1	SVEDLPAGIGTEAF
TRBV29-1	TRBJ1-2	SVEDGNYGYT